This T cell receptor (beta chain) comes out of a study of cytomegalovirus exposure and HLA in healthy donors. On the study more broadly: Earlier work reported 95 million to 130 million unique TCR beta sequences from 180 million or so T cells. Study results and caveats: Sequencing had likely introduced a cluster of highly shared sequence variants as an artifact.

Remarks on this clone: Its antigen is unknown.

The study ran its PCR with 60 Vbeta and 13 Jbeta primers. The method was immunoSEQ multiplex PCR; TCRdb's version includes in-frame clones alone and lacks a portion of them. Of approximately 120,000 clones in the sample, about 80% were seen once. This CDR3 has 16 residues. Between the trimmed V and J ends, which lost 4 bases and 0 bases, there was a span of 13 bases. CDR1 and CDR2 (germline): MNHNS, SASEGT. The receptor was derived from a woman between 35 and 50 years old in good health and CMV-seropositive. The gene calls are TRBV6-1 and TRBJ1-5; D is undetermined. The source material was PBMCs. The CDR3 DNA follows: TGTGCCAGCAGTGCGTACGTGGGGAGTAGCAATCAGCCCCAGCATTTT. It yields the protein CASSAYVGSSNQPQHF.